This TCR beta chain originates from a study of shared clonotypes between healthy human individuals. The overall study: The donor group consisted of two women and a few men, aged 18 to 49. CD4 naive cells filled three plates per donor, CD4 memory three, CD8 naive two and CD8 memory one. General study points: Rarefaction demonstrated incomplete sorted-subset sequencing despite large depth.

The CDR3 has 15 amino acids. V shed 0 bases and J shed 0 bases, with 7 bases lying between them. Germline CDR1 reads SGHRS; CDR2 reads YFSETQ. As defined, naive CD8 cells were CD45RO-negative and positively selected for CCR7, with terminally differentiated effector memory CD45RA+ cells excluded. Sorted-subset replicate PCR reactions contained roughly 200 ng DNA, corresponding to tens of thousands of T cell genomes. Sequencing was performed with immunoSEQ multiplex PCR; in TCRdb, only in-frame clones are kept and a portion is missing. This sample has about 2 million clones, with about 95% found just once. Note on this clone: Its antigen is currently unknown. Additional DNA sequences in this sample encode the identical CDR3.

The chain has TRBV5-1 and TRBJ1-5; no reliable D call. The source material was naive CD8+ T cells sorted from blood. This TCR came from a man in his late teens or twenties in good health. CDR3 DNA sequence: TGCGCCAGCAGCTTGGGGGGATATAGCAATCAGCCCCAGCATTTT. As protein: CASSLGGYSNQPQHF.